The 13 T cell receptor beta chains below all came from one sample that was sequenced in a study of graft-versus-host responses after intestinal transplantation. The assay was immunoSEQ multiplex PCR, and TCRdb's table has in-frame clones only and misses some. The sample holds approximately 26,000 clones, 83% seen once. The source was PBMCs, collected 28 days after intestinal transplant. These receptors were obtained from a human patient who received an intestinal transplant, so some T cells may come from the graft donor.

DNA of the CDR3: TGCGCCAGCAGCCAAGATGGCTCCACATACAATCAGCCCCAGCATTTT. Its protein is CASSQDGSTYNQPQHF. The rearrangement joins TRBV4-1 to TRBJ1-5, with D hard to call. CDR1 MGHRA and CDR2 YSYEKL come from the germline V gene. V gave up 0 bases and J gave up 3 bases, with 12 bases separating them. The CDR3 covers 16 residues.

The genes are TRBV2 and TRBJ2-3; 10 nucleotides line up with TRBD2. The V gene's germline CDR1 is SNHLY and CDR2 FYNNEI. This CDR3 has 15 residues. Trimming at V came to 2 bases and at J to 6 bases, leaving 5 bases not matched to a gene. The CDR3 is CASSETSGEGDTQYF. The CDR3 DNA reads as TGTGCCAGCAGTGAAACTAGCGGGGAGGGTGATACGCAGTATTTT.

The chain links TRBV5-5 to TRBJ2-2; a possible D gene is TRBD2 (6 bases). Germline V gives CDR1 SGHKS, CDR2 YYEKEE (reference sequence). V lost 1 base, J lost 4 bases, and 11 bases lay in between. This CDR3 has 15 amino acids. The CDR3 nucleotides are TGTGCCAGCAGCTTGTTCCTGGGGGGCACCGGGGAGCTGTTTTTT. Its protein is CASSLFLGGTGELFF.

The CDR3 reads CASRGQGDQPQHF. DNA of the CDR3: TGTGCCAGCAGGGGACAGGGGGATCAGCCCCAGCATTTT. The rearrangement uses TRBV6-1 and TRBJ1-5; 11 positions agree with TRBD1. After removal of 6 bases from V and 5 bases from J, the junction contained 0 bases not matched to a gene. Germline values: CDR1 MNHNS, CDR2 SASEGT. The CDR3 sequence is 13 residues long.

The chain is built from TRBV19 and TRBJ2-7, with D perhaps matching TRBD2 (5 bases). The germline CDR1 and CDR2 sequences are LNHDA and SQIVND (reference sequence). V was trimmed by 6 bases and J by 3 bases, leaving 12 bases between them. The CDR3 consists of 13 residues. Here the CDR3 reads CASSPTADYEQYF. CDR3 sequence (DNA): TGTGCCAGTAGCCCCACAGCGGACTACGAGCAGTACTTC.

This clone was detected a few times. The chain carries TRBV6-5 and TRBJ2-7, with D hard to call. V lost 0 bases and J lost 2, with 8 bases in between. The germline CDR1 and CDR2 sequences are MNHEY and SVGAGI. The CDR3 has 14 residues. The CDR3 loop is CASSYSGFAYEQYF. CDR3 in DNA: TGTGCCAGCAGTTACTCGGGGTTCGCCTACGAGCAGTACTTC.

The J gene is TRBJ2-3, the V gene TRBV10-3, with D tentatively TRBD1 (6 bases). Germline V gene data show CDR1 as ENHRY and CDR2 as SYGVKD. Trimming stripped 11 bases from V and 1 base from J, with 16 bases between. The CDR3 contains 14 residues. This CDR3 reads CAFSEGVRTDTQYF. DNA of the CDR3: TGTGCCTTCTCAGAGGGGGTCCGCACAGATACGCAGTATTTT.

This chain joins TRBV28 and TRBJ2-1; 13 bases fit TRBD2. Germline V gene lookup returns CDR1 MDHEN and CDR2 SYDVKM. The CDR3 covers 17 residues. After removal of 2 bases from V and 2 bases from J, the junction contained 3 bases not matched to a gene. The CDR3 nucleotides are TGTGCCAGCAGTTTAGGACTAGCGGGAGTCCCCTACAATGAGCAGTTCTTC. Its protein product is CASSLGLAGVPYNEQFF.

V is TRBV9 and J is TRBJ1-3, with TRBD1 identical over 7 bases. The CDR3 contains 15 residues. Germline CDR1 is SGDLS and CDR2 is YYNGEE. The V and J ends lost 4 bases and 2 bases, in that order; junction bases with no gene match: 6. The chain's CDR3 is CASSPVTGPGNTIYF. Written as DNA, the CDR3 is TGTGCCAGCAGCCCCGTGACAGGGCCTGGAAACACCATATATTTT.

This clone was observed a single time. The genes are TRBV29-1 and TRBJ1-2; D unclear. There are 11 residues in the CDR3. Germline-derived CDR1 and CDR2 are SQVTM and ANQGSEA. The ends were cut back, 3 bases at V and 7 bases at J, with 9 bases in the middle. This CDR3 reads CSVDVSFGYTF. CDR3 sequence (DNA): TGCAGCGTTGACGTCAGCTTTGGCTACACCTTC.

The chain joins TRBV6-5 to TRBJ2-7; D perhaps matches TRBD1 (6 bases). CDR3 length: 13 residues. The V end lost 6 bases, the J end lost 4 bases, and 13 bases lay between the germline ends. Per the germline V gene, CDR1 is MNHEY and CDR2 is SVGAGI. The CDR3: CASSRDRTYEQYF. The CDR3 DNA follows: TGTGCCAGCAGCCGAGACAGGACTTACGAGCAGTACTTC.

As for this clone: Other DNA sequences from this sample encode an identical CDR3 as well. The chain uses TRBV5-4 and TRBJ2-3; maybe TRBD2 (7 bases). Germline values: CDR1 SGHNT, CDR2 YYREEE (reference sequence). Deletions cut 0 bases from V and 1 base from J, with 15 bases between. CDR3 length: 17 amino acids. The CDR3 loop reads CASSLDVGGLRTDTQYF. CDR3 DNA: TGTGCCAGCAGCTTGGACGTGGGGGGGCTCCGCACAGATACGCAGTATTTT.

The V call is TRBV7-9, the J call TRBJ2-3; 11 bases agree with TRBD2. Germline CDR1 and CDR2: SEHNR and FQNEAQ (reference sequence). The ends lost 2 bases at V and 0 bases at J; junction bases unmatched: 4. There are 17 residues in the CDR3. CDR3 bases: TGTGCCAGCAGCTTAACTAGCGGGGGTCCTAGCACAGATACGCAGTATTTT. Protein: CASSLTSGGPSTDTQYF.